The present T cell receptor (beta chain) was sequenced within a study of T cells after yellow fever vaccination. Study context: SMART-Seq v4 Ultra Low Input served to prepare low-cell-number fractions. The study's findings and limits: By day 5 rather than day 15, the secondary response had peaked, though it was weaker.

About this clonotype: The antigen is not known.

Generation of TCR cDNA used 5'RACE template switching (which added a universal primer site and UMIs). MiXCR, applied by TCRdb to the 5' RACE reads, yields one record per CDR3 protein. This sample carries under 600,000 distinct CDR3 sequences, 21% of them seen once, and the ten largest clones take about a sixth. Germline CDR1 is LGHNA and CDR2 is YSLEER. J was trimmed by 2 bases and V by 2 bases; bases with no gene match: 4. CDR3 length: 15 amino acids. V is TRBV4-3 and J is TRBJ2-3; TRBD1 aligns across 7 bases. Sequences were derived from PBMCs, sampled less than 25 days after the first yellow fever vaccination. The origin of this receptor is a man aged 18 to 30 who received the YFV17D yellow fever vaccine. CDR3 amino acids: CASSQTGVSTDTQYF. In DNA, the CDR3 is TGCGCCAGCAGCCAAACAGGGGTATCCACAGATACGCAGTATTTT.